One sample yielded the 9 T cell receptor beta chains listed below, sequenced in a study of post-analysis software for immune sequencing data. Study outcomes and limitations: Several TRBV segments (TRBV5-6, TRBV5-1 and TRBV20-1 among them) occurred more frequently in patients than in controls.

The TCR beta cDNA libraries carried unique molecular identifiers. TCRdb re-derived calls from the PCR reads in MiXCR, one entry per CDR3 protein. The sample has 150,000 to 200,000 distinct CDR3 sequences; about 30% are singletons. Which antigens these TCRs recognize remains unknown. Sequencing was performed on blood. The receptor set was obtained from a girl aged 5-17 years with multiple sclerosis.

The chain employs TRBV6-5 and TRBJ2-7; 7 nucleotides align to TRBD1. Per the germline V gene, CDR1 is MNHEY and CDR2 is SVGAGI. The junction had 7 bases not matched to a gene; V was cut back by 2 bases and J by 3 bases. The CDR3 contains 15 residues. CDR3 in amino acids: CASSYKGATGYEQYF. The CDR3 DNA reads as TGTGCCAGCAGTTACAAGGGGGCTACGGGCTACGAGCAGTACTTC.

This clonotype has at least ten counts. This chain connects TRBV27 to TRBJ2-1; 13 nucleotides agree with TRBD2. Looked up from germline, CDR1 is MNHEY and CDR2 is SMNVEV (reference sequence). The CDR3 covers 17 residues. J was trimmed by 0 bases and V by 3 bases; bases with no gene match: 2. CDR3 bases: TGTGCCAGCAGTTTCAGGACTAGCGGGGGCTCCTACAATGAGCAGTTCTTC. As protein: CASSFRTSGGSYNEQFF.

This clonotype was counted many times. CDR3 sequence (DNA): TGTGCCAGCAGCGGAGTAGATACGCAGTATTTT. Translation: CASSGVDTQYF. The chain combines TRBV9 with TRBJ2-3; D ambiguous. Trimming took 3 bases from V and 5 from J, leaving 4 bases between them. The CDR3 loop spans 11 amino acids. The germline CDR1 and CDR2 sequences are SGDLS and YYNGEE.

The chain is built from TRBV14 and TRBJ1-1; possibly TRBD1 for D (5 bases). Per the germline V gene, CDR1 is SGHDN and CDR2 is FVKESK. The CDR3 is made up of 13 amino acids. Trimming pared 4 bases from V and 6 bases from J, leaving 12 bases between. CDR3 sequence (DNA): TGTGCCAGCAGCCCCCGGGGGTGGGCTGAAGCTTTCTTT. This codes for CASSPRGWAEAFF.

This clonotype was observed a handful of times. The chain recombines TRBV5-5 with TRBJ2-1; 10 bases line up with TRBD1. The CDR3 is 14 residues long. Germline loops: CDR1 SGHKS, CDR2 YYEKEE (reference sequence). The V and J ends lost 4 bases and 9 bases, in that order; junction bases with no gene match: 7. CDR3 in amino acids: CASSLPGQGGEQFF. CDR3 in DNA: TGTGCCAGCAGCCTCCCTGGACAGGGGGGTGAGCAGTTCTTC.

This clonotype was seen repeatedly, ten times or more. The chain joins TRBV5-1 to TRBJ2-1; 8 bases match TRBD1. This CDR3 region has 15 residues. The V and J ends lost 0 bases and 9 bases, in that order; junction bases with no gene match: 8. CDR1 is SGHRS and CDR2 is YFSETQ in the germline V gene. CDR3 nucleotides: TGCGCCAGCAGCTTGGGGACAGGGAAAAGTGTTGAGCAGTTCTTC. Protein product: CASSLGTGKSVEQFF.

This clonotype appeared many times. The rearrangement uses TRBV6-1 and TRBJ2-7; D call uncertain. CDR1 and CDR2 from the germline V gene are MNHNS and SASEGT. V was shortened by 7 bases and J by 4 bases, with 11 bases between the two germline ends. CDR3 size: 12 residues. The CDR3: CASTRFWYEQYF. The CDR3 DNA reads as TGTGCCAGCACCCGGTTTTGGTACGAGCAGTACTTC.

This clonotype was counted at least ten times. V gene TRBV7-2 combines with J gene TRBJ2-7; 7 positions match TRBD2. CDR3 length: 17 residues. V shed 1 base and J 3 bases; nucleotides not matched to a gene: 12. CDR1 SGHTA and CDR2 FQGNSA come from the germline V gene. CDR3 region: CASSLVLAANTVYEQYF. The CDR3 DNA sequence: TGTGCCAGCAGCTTAGTTCTAGCGGCCAATACCGTCTACGAGCAGTACTTC.

This sequence joins TRBV20-1 and TRBJ2-1, with D uncertain. Trimming took 5 bases from V and 5 from J, leaving 19 bases between them. CDR1 is DFQATT and CDR2 is SNEGSKA in the germline V gene (reference sequence). This CDR3 is built from 15 residues. The CDR3 DNA reads as TGCAGTGCTTCGCGAATGGGGATCAAGAACAATGAGCAGTTCTTC. It is translated as CSASRMGIKNNEQFF.